These 6 T cell receptor beta chains were sequenced from one sample in a study of CD8 T cells in Susac syndrome. An input of about 0.5 to 1 ug of RNA was subjected to reverse transcription using random hexamers. Using its own MiXCR run on the immunoSEQ multiplex PCR reads, TCRdb lists one record per CDR3 protein. The sample lists 250,000 to 300,000 distinct CDR3 sequences, 89% occurring once. Sample: CD8+ T cells from PBMCs. These receptors were obtained from a human donor with multiple sclerosis.

The rearrangement links TRBV2 to TRBJ2-3; D might be TRBD1 (6 bases). This CDR3 has 14 residues. V lost 7 bases and J lost 5, with 16 bases in between. The germline gives CDR1 SNHLY, CDR2 FYNNEI. The CDR3 bases are TGTGCCAGCATCCCCGCGGACAGTTTAGATACGCAGTATTTT. This sequence encodes CASIPADSLDTQYF.

The J gene is TRBJ1-5, the V gene TRBV12-3 or TRBV12-4; D is unclear. The CDR3 runs to 11 residues. V lost 7 bases and J 15 bases, leaving 16 bases between the germline ends. CDR3 in DNA: TGTGCCAGCACCTCGGACGGCCCGCTGCATTTT. As protein: CASTSDGPLHF.

The chain employs TRBV7-9 and TRBJ1-4; 8 bases agree with TRBD1. The CDR3 has 15 amino acids. Trimming removed 4 bases from V and 8 bases from J; junction bases left unmatched: 9. The V gene's germline CDR1 is SEHNR and CDR2 FQNEAQ (reference sequence). The CDR3 loop reads CASSSRTGSAEKLFF. CDR3 sequence (DNA): TGTGCCAGCAGCTCCCGGACAGGGTCGGCCGAAAAACTGTTTTTT. Full variable domain (outside the CDR3, taken from reference TRBV7-9 and TRBJ1-4): DTGVSQNPRHKITKRGQNVTFRCDPISEHNRLYWYRQTLGQGPEFLTYFQNEAQLEKSRLLSDRFSAERPKGSFSTLEIQRTEQGDSAMYLCASSSRTGSAEKLFFGSGTQLSVL.

The chain links TRBV29-1 to TRBJ1-2; 8 bases fit TRBD1. In germline, CDR1 is SQVTM, CDR2 ANQGSEA. The CDR3 totals 13 residues. The ends lost 4 bases at V and 10 bases at J; junction bases unmatched: 11. The CDR3 nucleotides are TGCAGCGTTGTGGGACAGGCCGAGTTTGACTACACCTTC. Its translation: CSVVGQAEFDYTF.

This rearrangement joins TRBV6-2 or TRBV6-3 to TRBJ1-5; the D gene is possibly TRBD1 (5 bases). Germline loops: CDR1 MNHEY, CDR2 SVGEGT. The V gene lost 8 bases and the J gene lost 0 bases, with 20 bases spanning the gap. This CDR3 contains 17 residues. The CDR3, as DNA: TGTGCCAGCGGAATATTAGAGGGGTGGCTTAGCAATCAGCCCCAGCATTTT. Translation gives CASGILEGWLSNQPQHF.

The chain combines TRBV12-3 or TRBV12-4 with TRBJ1-5, with D unclear. The length of the CDR3 is 13 residues. V lost 5 bases and J lost 6, with 11 bases in between. CDR3 residues: CASSTGWGQPQHF. The CDR3 DNA reads TGTGCCAGCAGTACGGGGTGGGGTCAGCCCCAGCATTTT.